The present T cell receptor (beta chain) was sequenced within a study of T cell clonality in common variable immunodeficiency. Study findings and constraints: Common variable immunodeficiency TCR beta sequences reportedly had fewer deletions and N-nucleotide insertions.

Control and CVID samples contributed equal amounts of genomic DNA. TCRdb keeps only in-frame clones here, not all; method: immunoSEQ multiplex PCR. The data show 40,000 to 55,000 clones, none appearing only once, with more than 9% held by the ten largest. This clone was seen a few times. Antigen: not known. The read stops 3 residues short of the end of the CDR3; the missing end is completed from the germline J gene. The junction had 5 bases not matched to a gene; V was cut back by 6 bases and J by 3 bases. The CDR3 spans 14 residues. The germline CDR1 and CDR2 sequences are MRHNA and SNTAGT. The source material was peripheral blood mononuclear cells. The V gene is TRBV6-4, the J gene TRBJ2-3; 8 nucleotides line up with TRBD1. The receptor's source is a person aged 18-70 years in good health. The covered CDR3 bases are TGTGCCAGCAGCACAGGGGGTGAAACAGATACG. Amino acids: CASSTGGETDT. The entire CDR3 sequence reads CASSTGGETDTQYF.